A single sample gave rise to the 27 T cell receptor beta chains below, sequenced in a study of PD-1 blockade in classical Hodgkin lymphoma. The protocol was immunoSEQ multiplex PCR, while the TCRdb copy is restricted to in-frame clones and leaves out a portion. Of fewer than 110,000 clones in the sample, 75% to 90% were seen once. All patients experienced relapse after autologous stem cell transplantation, and brentuximab vedotin exposure was variable. Sequences were derived from peripheral blood mononuclear cells (PBMCs), sampled before the second cycle of nivolumab. The receptors were gathered from a human donor with classical Hodgkin lymphoma.

This chain uses TRBV18 with TRBJ1-3; D uncertain. V was pared by 0 bases and J by 1 base, with 7 bases between. The CDR3 covers 15 residues. Germline V gene lookup returns CDR1 KGHSH and CDR2 LQKENI. CDR3 amino acids: CASSPPSPSGNTIYF. CDR3 sequence (DNA): TGTGCCAGCTCACCACCCTCCCCATCTGGAAACACCATATATTTT.

V usage is TRBV5-1 and J usage is TRBJ2-7; D perhaps matches TRBD1 (6 bases). V lost 4 bases, J lost 2 bases, and 13 bases lay in between. The CDR3 spans 14 residues. Germline loops: CDR1 SGHRS, CDR2 YFSETQ. The CDR3 nucleotides read TGCGCCAGCAGCCTGGCAGGGGCAACCTACGAGCAGTACTTC. This codes for CASSLAGATYEQYF.

The V and J genes are TRBV18 and TRBJ1-3; TRBD1 is a possible D gene (6 bases). V gave up 3 bases and J gave up 3 bases, with 24 bases separating them. CDR1 KGHSH and CDR2 LQKENI come from the germline V gene. This CDR3 has 19 amino acids. CDR3 amino acids: CASSPNTGTASLIGNTIYF. In DNA, the CDR3 is TGTGCCAGCTCACCCAATACAGGGACCGCTTCTCTGATTGGAAACACCATATATTTT.

This chain uses TRBV19 with TRBJ1-1; TRBD1 aligns across 12 bases. The CDR3 loop spans 20 amino acids. Losses at the gene ends were 3 bases for V and 1 base for J; bases not matched to a gene: 15. Germline V gene data show CDR1 as LNHDA and CDR2 as SQIVND (reference sequence). The CDR3 DNA reads TGTGCCAGTAGTATCCGGGACAGGGGGCAAGGAGGGCAATCGAACACTGAAGCTTTCTTT. Translating it yields CASSIRDRGQGGQSNTEAFF.

The genes are TRBV7-2 and TRBJ2-3; 12 positions agree with TRBD2. Germline-derived CDR1 and CDR2 are SGHTA and FQGNSA. Unmatched junction bases numbered 6, after V lost 4 bases and J lost 4 bases. There are 16 residues in the CDR3. The CDR3 DNA is TGTGCCAGCAGCTCCCCTAGCGGGGGGGGCTCAGATACGCAGTATTTT. This sequence encodes CASSSPSGGGSDTQYF.

The chain recombines TRBV6-4 with TRBJ1-4; no firm D call. Germline-derived CDR1 and CDR2 are MRHNA and SNTAGT. The CDR3 is 13 residues long. The CDR3 DNA is TGTACTTATCTCCCGGCAACTAATGAAAAACTGTTTTTT. Translated, it gives CTYLPATNEKLFF.

The chain links TRBV27 to TRBJ1-2; 8 nucleotides line up with TRBD1. The CDR3 runs 13 residues. V lost 5 bases to trimming and J lost 4 bases; unmatched junction nucleotides: 3. CDR1 and CDR2 from the germline V gene are MNHEY and SMNVEV (reference sequence). CDR3 in DNA: TGTGCCAGCAGTCAGGGACAGGTCTATGGCTACACCTTC. Amino acid sequence: CASSQGQVYGYTF.

Many counts were recorded for this clone. The rearrangement joins TRBV20-1 to TRBJ1-1, with D perhaps TRBD1 (6 bases). From germline, CDR1 is DFQATT and CDR2 SNEGSKA (reference sequence). With 3 bases removed from V and 11 bases from J, the gap between germline ends came to 10 bases. The CDR3 is 10 residues long. The CDR3 DNA is TGCAGTGCTAGCCAGGGGAGGGCTTTCTTT. Amino acid sequence: CSASQGRAFF.

The chain couples TRBV11-2 to TRBJ2-5, with 8 bases fitting TRBD2. Trimming took 1 base from V and 5 from J; bases not matched to a gene: 9. Germline V gene data show CDR1 as SGHAT and CDR2 as FQNNGV. CDR3 length equals 16 residues. CDR3 in DNA: TGTGCCAGCAGCTTAGTTCTCCCGGGGGGGCAGGAGACCCAGTACTTC. Its translation is CASSLVLPGGQETQYF.

This chain joins TRBV11-3 and TRBJ2-3, with a possible D match to TRBD1 (6 bases). V was cut by 4 bases and J by 0 bases, with 14 bases left in between. The CDR3 spans 16 residues. The germline gives CDR1 SGHNT, CDR2 YENEEA. The CDR3 DNA reads TGTGCCAGCAGCTCCGGCTGGGGGCCCAGCACAGATACGCAGTATTTT. Its translation is CASSSGWGPSTDTQYF. Combining the CDR3 with reference TRBV11-3 and TRBJ2-3 gives the whole variable domain EAGVVQSPRYKIIEKKQPVAFWCNPISGHNTLYWYLQNLGQGPELLIRYENEEAVDDSQLPKDRFSAERLKGVDSTLKIQPAELGDSAVYLCASSSGWGPSTDTQYFGPGTRLTVL.

The chain couples TRBV6-4 to TRBJ1-1; D is uncertain. V lost 3 bases to trimming and J lost 4 bases, with 9 bases between them. Germline V gives CDR1 MRHNA, CDR2 SNTAGT. The CDR3 has 13 amino acids. The CDR3: CASSEIDGTEAFF. The CDR3 DNA sequence: TGTGCCAGCAGTGAAATAGATGGCACTGAAGCTTTCTTT.

The chain employs TRBV25-1 and TRBJ2-3; TRBD2 is a possible D gene (6 bases). The length of the CDR3 is 14 residues. V lost 5 bases, J lost 5 bases, and 14 bases lay in between. Germline CDR1 is MGHDK and CDR2 is SYGVNS. The CDR3 coding sequence is TGTGCCAGCAGTTTTGAGCGGGTGGTAGATACGCAGTATTTT. Its translation is CASSFERVVDTQYF.

The chain carries TRBV18 and TRBJ2-5; D uncertain. Germline values: CDR1 KGHSH, CDR2 LQKENI. V shed 7 bases and J shed 5 bases, with 23 bases lying between them. This CDR3 has 16 residues. CDR3 sequence reads: CASLQVRGLRRETQYF. CDR3 bases: TGTGCCAGCTTACAAGTCCGAGGCCTTCGTCGGGAGACCCAGTACTTC.

The genes are TRBV10-1 and TRBJ2-3; 11 positions match TRBD2. V shed 3 bases and J 5 bases; nucleotides not matched to a gene: 7. This CDR3 contains 16 residues. Looked up from germline, CDR1 is WNHNN and CDR2 is SYGVQD (reference sequence). CDR3 sequence reads: CASSDFGLAGQDTQYF. The CDR3 DNA sequence: TGCGCCAGCAGTGACTTCGGACTAGCGGGTCAAGATACGCAGTATTTT.

The chain has TRBV29-1 and TRBJ2-3, with D perhaps matching TRBD1 (5 bases). V lost 5 bases and J lost 2, with 14 bases in between. In germline, CDR1 is SQVTM, CDR2 ANQGSEA. This CDR3 has 14 residues. The CDR3 DNA reads TGCAGCGTTCACGAACAGGTATTCACAGATACGCAGTATTTT. Translating it yields CSVHEQVFTDTQYF.

In this sample, this clone turned up once. The chain couples TRBV2 to TRBJ1-3; no reliable D call. The CDR3 totals 13 residues. Trimming took off 8 bases at V and 2 bases at J, with 10 bases between the two ends. CDR1 is SNHLY, CDR2 FYNNEI, per germline. The CDR3 is CASLGGTGNTIYF. The DNA for the CDR3 is TGTGCCAGCCTCGGAGGGACTGGAAACACCATATATTTT.

This sequence joins TRBV15 and TRBJ2-5, with 7 bases aligning to TRBD2. Germline CDR1 is LNHNV and CDR2 is YYDKDF (reference sequence). V was clipped by 0 bases and J by 0 bases; unmatched bases: 7. This CDR3 is built from 17 residues. The CDR3 DNA reads TGTGCCACCAGCAGAGATAGTCCGGGGGGATACCAAGAGACCCAGTACTTC. Protein sequence: CATSRDSPGGYQETQYF.

The CDR3 DNA reads as TGTGCCAGCAGCCCAAAAGGGACAGGGTTGGTCGGGGAGCTGTTTTTT. Residues: CASSPKGTGLVGELFF. The chain is built from TRBV5-4 and TRBJ2-2; TRBD1 agrees at 9 bases. The CDR3 length is 16 residues. The V gene end was trimmed by 4 bases and the J gene end by 7 bases; junction bases not matched to a gene: 11. CDR1 and CDR2 from the germline V gene are SGHNT and YYREEE (reference sequence). The full variable domain, its missing parts supplied by reference TRBV5-4 and TRBJ2-2, is ETGVTQSPTHLIKTRGQQVTLRCSSQSGHNTVSWYQQALGQGPQFIFQYYREEENGRGNFPPRFSGLQFPNYSSELNVNALELDDSALYLCASSPKGTGLVGELFFGEGSRLTVL.

The chain combines TRBV4-3 with TRBJ2-5, with TRBD1 identical over 7 bases. Germline CDR1 LGHNA, CDR2 YSLEER. The CDR3 runs to 14 residues. V lost 3 bases and J lost 4; bases outside the gene matches: 5. CDR3 region: CASSQGQSLETQYF. CDR3 in DNA: TGCGCCAGCAGCCAGGGACAGAGCCTAGAGACCCAGTACTTC.

The chain employs TRBV28 and TRBJ1-5; D not certain. Germline V gene sequence: CDR1 MDHEN, CDR2 SYDVKM. This CDR3 region has 12 residues. V was pared by 4 bases and J by 6 bases, with 7 bases between. CDR3: CASSYPPQPQHF. The CDR3 DNA is TGTGCCAGCAGTTACCCCCCTCAGCCCCAGCATTTT.

The V and J genes are TRBV15 and TRBJ1-4, with 7 bases matching TRBD1. With V trimmed by 3 bases and J by 4 bases, 2 bases remained unmatched. The germline CDR1 and CDR2 sequences are LNHNV and YYDKDF (reference sequence). This CDR3 spans 14 amino acids. In DNA, the CDR3 is TGTGCCACCAGCAGCGGGACAGTTAATGAAAAACTGTTTTTT. This translates into CATSSGTVNEKLFF.

The chain employs TRBV7-8 and TRBJ1-5; 7 nucleotides agree with TRBD1. The CDR3 is 16 residues long. Germline CDR1 is SGHVS and CDR2 is FQNEAQ. J gave up 4 bases and V 2 bases, and 8 bases lay outside the gene matches. The CDR3: CASSLIRHRGNQPQHF. Written as DNA, the CDR3 is TGTGCCAGCAGCTTAATCCGGCACAGGGGAAATCAGCCCCAGCATTTT.

This clone showed up just once. V and J are TRBV19 and TRBJ1-2; tentative D call: TRBD1 (5 bases). This CDR3 has 12 residues. The V and J ends lost 5 bases and 6 bases respectively, with 10 bases between them. The germline CDR1 and CDR2 sequences are LNHDA and SQIVND (reference sequence). The CDR3 nucleotides are TGTGCCAGTAGTTTGGTAGGGGATGGCTACACCTTC. Translated, it gives CASSLVGDGYTF.

The rearrangement links TRBV18 to TRBJ1-1; possible D gene TRBD1, 5 bases. The CDR3 covers 15 residues. Looked up from germline, CDR1 is KGHSH and CDR2 is LQKENI. V was shortened by 1 base and J by 2 bases, with 11 bases between the two germline ends. The CDR3 loop reads CASSPLTGDNTEAFF. In DNA, the CDR3 is TGTGCCAGCTCACCACTAACAGGAGACAACACTGAAGCTTTCTTT.

The J gene is TRBJ2-3, the V gene TRBV9; D unclear. Per germline, CDR1 SGDLS and CDR2 YYNGEE. The CDR3 runs to 15 residues. V lost 0 bases and J lost 4, with 12 bases in between. CDR3 in DNA: TGTGCCAGCAGCGTAGGGCGGCTAGGGCCAGATACGCAGTATTTT. It yields the protein CASSVGRLGPDTQYF.

The chain is built from TRBV9 and TRBJ2-1; D is undetermined. From germline, CDR1 is SGDLS and CDR2 YYNGEE. Trimming pared 3 bases from V and 5 bases from J, leaving 12 bases between. The CDR3 is 14 amino acids. CDR3 nucleotide sequence: TGTGCCAGCAGCGCCCCGCCCCGACACAATGAGCAGTTCTTC. It encodes CASSAPPRHNEQFF.

The genes are TRBV29-1 and TRBJ2-1, with D unclear. V was trimmed by 7 bases and J by 4 bases, leaving 11 bases between them. From germline, CDR1 is SQVTM and CDR2 ANQGSEA. This CDR3 spans 12 amino acids. CDR3: CSDGRPYNEQFF. The CDR3 DNA reads as TGCAGCGATGGACGGCCGTACAATGAGCAGTTCTTC.